The 21 T cell receptor beta chains reported below all come from one sample, sequenced in a study of beta chain features in type 1 diabetes. Expressed TCRB transcripts were sequenced because the entire RNA isolate underwent reverse transcription. The assay was immunoSEQ multiplex PCR, and TCRdb's table has in-frame clones only and misses some. The sample lists about 260,000 clones, approximately 70% occurring once. Sample: naive CD4+ T cells from blood. These receptors all stem from a man between 25 and 39 years old in good health.

The chain joins TRBV30 to TRBJ2-3; a weak D match, TRBD2 (7 bases). From germline, CDR1 is GTSNPN and CDR2 SVGIG (reference sequence). Trimming shortened V by 0 bases and J by 6 bases, and 16 bases separated the two germline ends. The CDR3 totals 15 residues. CDR3 region: CAWSVTGGITDTQYF. CDR3 DNA sequence: TGTGCCTGGAGTGTTACGGGGGGCATCACTGATACGCAGTATTTT.

This clone appeared a few times. This chain links TRBV29-1 with TRBJ2-1; D unclear. Germline V gene lookup returns CDR1 SQVTM and CDR2 ANQGSEA. The length of the CDR3 is 15 residues. Deletions cut 1 base from V and 0 bases from J, with 10 bases between. The CDR3 DNA follows: TGCAGCGTTGAAGCCGAAAGTTACTCCTACAATGAGCAGTTCTTC. This encodes CSVEAESYSYNEQFF.

The J gene is TRBJ2-1, the V gene TRBV30; 7 nucleotides align to TRBD2. Germline assignment: CDR1 GTSNPN and CDR2 SVGIG (reference sequence). The CDR3 sequence is 13 residues long. The V and J ends lost 6 bases and 7 bases, in that order; junction bases with no gene match: 9. The CDR3 loop reads CACGRASGNEQFF. DNA for the CDR3: TGTGCCTGCGGACGGGCTAGCGGAAATGAGCAGTTCTTC.

The J gene is TRBJ2-7, the V gene TRBV7-2, with D possibly matching TRBD2 (6 bases). Looked up from germline, CDR1 is SGHTA and CDR2 is FQGNSA. This CDR3 region has 17 residues. V was trimmed by 1 base and J by 1 base, leaving 17 bases between them. As DNA, the CDR3 is TGTGCCAGCAGCTTAGAGCCCCTCGCGGGGCCTTCCTACGAGCAGTACTTC. Translated, it gives CASSLEPLAGPSYEQYF.

This clone was detected once. V gene TRBV9 combines with J gene TRBJ2-6; no definite D call. Trimming left V 2 bases short and J 1 base short, with 7 bases between. CDR3 length equals 15 residues. The germline gives CDR1 SGDLS, CDR2 YYNGEE. The CDR3 DNA sequence: TGTGCCAGCAGCGTCCAGAGTTCTGGGGCCAACGTCCTGACTTTC. It codes for CASSVQSSGANVLTF.

The chain employs TRBV9 and TRBJ1-2, with D unclear. Trimming shortened V by 4 bases and J by 8 bases, and 15 bases separated the two germline ends. This CDR3 comprises 13 residues. Germline CDR1 and CDR2: SGDLS and YYNGEE. CDR3 sequence reads: CASSTQLGTGYTF. In DNA, the CDR3 is TGTGCCAGCAGCACTCAACTAGGCACCGGCTACACCTTC.

The V gene is TRBV30, the J gene TRBJ1-2; D gene uncertain. The germline V and J ends were trimmed by 3 bases and 0 bases, with 11 bases remaining between them. This CDR3 has 14 amino acids. Per the germline V gene, CDR1 is GTSNPN and CDR2 is SVGIG (reference sequence). The CDR3 coding sequence is TGTGCCTGGAGCCCGGGTTGGACTAACTATGGCTACACCTTC. This translates into CAWSPGWTNYGYTF.

The V gene is TRBV7-9, the J gene TRBJ2-1, with 7 bases that match TRBD1. There are 14 residues in the CDR3. The germline CDR1 and CDR2 sequences are SEHNR and FQNEAQ (reference sequence). V lost 4 bases and J lost 2; bases outside the gene matches: 2. The CDR3: CASSYRGTYNEQFF. The DNA of the CDR3 is TGTGCCAGCAGCTACAGGGGTACCTACAATGAGCAGTTCTTC.

CDR3: CAWSNKRVSTDTQYF. The CDR3 DNA sequence: TGTGCCTGGAGTAACAAGCGGGTGAGCACAGATACGCAGTATTTT. The rearrangement joins TRBV30 to TRBJ2-3; the D gene is possibly TRBD2 (6 bases). The CDR3 is made up of 15 amino acids. Per germline, CDR1 GTSNPN and CDR2 SVGIG (reference sequence). The V end was cut by 2 bases, the J end by 0 bases, with 12 bases between. The variable domain in full, completed from reference TRBV30 and TRBJ2-3, reads SQTIHQWPATLVQPVGSPLSLECTVEGTSNPNLYWYRQAAGRGLQLLFYSVGIGQISSEVPQNLSASRPQDRQFILSSKKLLLSDSGFYLCAWSNKRVSTDTQYFGPGTRLTVL.

This sequence joins TRBV7-6 and TRBJ1-4, with a weak D call TRBD1 (5 bases). Germline V CDR1 and CDR2: SGHVS, FNYEAQ. This CDR3 spans 15 amino acids. Trimming took 5 bases from V and 0 from J, leaving 10 bases between them. CDR3 region: CASSQGRATNEKLFF. CDR3 bases: TGTGCCAGCAGCCAGGGACGGGCAACTAATGAAAAACTGTTTTTT.

The chain is built from TRBV27 and TRBJ2-5; 7 bases fit TRBD1. The CDR3 totals 14 residues. Trimming at V came to 5 bases and at J to 3 bases, leaving 6 bases not matched to a gene. The germline V gene encodes CDR1 MNHEY and CDR2 SMNVEV (reference sequence). The CDR3 loop reads CASSTTGTEETQYF. In nucleotides, the CDR3 is TGTGCCAGCAGTACGACAGGGACGGAAGAGACCCAGTACTTC.

The genes are TRBV27 and TRBJ1-6; D possibly corresponds to TRBD1 (5 bases). Germline lookup yields CDR1 MNHEY and CDR2 SMNVEV (reference sequence). CDR3 length equals 15 residues. The germline V and J ends were trimmed by 1 base and 10 bases, with 14 bases remaining between them. The CDR3 DNA reads TGTGCCAGCAGTTTATATCGCATGGAGGGGTCACCCCTCCACTTT. Translation: CASSLYRMEGSPLHF.

This clone was seen only a few times. The chain uses TRBV30 and TRBJ2-3; D tentatively fits TRBD1 or TRBD2 (6 bases each). V was trimmed by 2 bases and J by 1 base, leaving 10 bases between them. The CDR3 runs to 14 residues. The germline V gene has CDR1 GTSNPN and CDR2 SVGIG (reference sequence). DNA for the CDR3: TGTGCCTGGAGTCGGGGGCTGGGCACAGATACGCAGTATTTT. Its translation is CAWSRGLGTDTQYF.

V usage is TRBV29-1 and J usage is TRBJ2-1, with TRBD1 as a possible D gene (5 bases). The germline gives CDR1 SQVTM, CDR2 ANQGSEA. V was shortened by 6 bases and J by 4 bases, with 10 bases between the two germline ends. The CDR3 runs to 12 residues. The CDR3 nucleotides read TGCAGCGTCGCTTCAGGGTACAATGAGCAGTTCTTC. As protein: CSVASGYNEQFF.

Worth noting for this clone: A read error may produce the germline difference seen at one junction end. V usage is TRBV7-9 and J usage is TRBJ2-7; weak D call: TRBD2 (6 bases). This CDR3 has 15 residues. Germline V lookup: CDR1 SEHNR, CDR2 FQNEAQ (reference sequence). The CDR3 sequence is CACASTLEGRLARNF. Here the CDR3 DNA reads TGTGCCTGCGCCAGCACCCTAGAGGGGAGGTTAGCGCGGAACTTC. The full variable domain, in which reference TRBV7-9 and TRBJ2-7 provide the parts outside the CDR3, is DTGVSQNPRHKITKRGQNVTFRCDPISEHNRLYWYRQTLGQGPEFLTYFQNEAQLEKSRLLSDRFSAERPKGSFSTLEIQRTEQGDSAMYLCACASTLEGRLARNFGPGTRLTVT.

In this sample, this clone turned up a few times. The CDR3 nucleotides read TGTGCCAGCAGTTATGGGTCTCCAGAGACCCAGTACTTC. It specifies CASSYGSPETQYF. This chain links TRBV6-5 with TRBJ2-5; no clear D gene. CDR3 length: 13 residues. The germline CDR1 and CDR2 sequences are MNHEY and SVGAGI. Trimming shortened V by 3 bases and J by 4 bases, and 9 bases separated the two germline ends.

The V and J genes are TRBV29-1 and TRBJ2-7; unclear D gene. The length of the CDR3 is 15 residues. Germline assignment: CDR1 SQVTM and CDR2 ANQGSEA. Between the trimmed V and J ends, which lost 3 bases and 6 bases, there was a span of 21 bases. CDR3 loop: CSVEKDPRLRGEQYF. The CDR3 bases are TGCAGCGTTGAGAAGGACCCGCGACTCAGAGGCGAGCAGTACTTC.

The rearrangement uses TRBV29-1 and TRBJ2-7; D not resolved. Germline-derived CDR1 and CDR2 are SQVTM and ANQGSEA. V gave up 3 bases and J gave up 3 bases, with 15 bases separating them. This CDR3 comprises 14 residues. The CDR3 protein is CSVESSSGFYEQYF. The CDR3 DNA follows: TGCAGCGTTGAGTCATCTTCGGGTTTCTACGAGCAGTACTTC.

V and J are TRBV9 and TRBJ2-3, with D unclear. The CDR3 has 12 amino acids. With 3 bases removed from V and 2 bases from J, the gap between germline ends came to 4 bases. The germline V gene has CDR1 SGDLS and CDR2 YYNGEE. This CDR3 is CASSEYTDTQYF. In DNA form, the CDR3 reads TGTGCCAGCAGCGAATACACAGATACGCAGTATTTT. Combining the CDR3 with reference TRBV9 and TRBJ2-3 gives the whole variable domain DSGVTQTPKHLITATGQRVTLRCSPRSGDLSVYWYQQSLDQGLQFLIQYYNGEERAKGNILERFSAQQFPDLHSELNLSSLELGDSALYFCASSEYTDTQYFGPGTRLTVL.

The chain is built from TRBV28 and TRBJ1-2; no definite D call. The CDR3 spans 14 residues. The germline gives CDR1 MDHEN, CDR2 SYDVKM. The V end was cut by 6 bases, the J end by 3 bases, with 14 bases between. Here the CDR3 reads CASRSQAQYYGYTF. Written as DNA, the CDR3 is TGTGCCAGCAGGAGCCAAGCGCAGTACTATGGCTACACCTTC.

This chain uses TRBV7-9 with TRBJ2-3; D is ambiguous. The CDR3 spans 13 residues. Germline V gene lookup returns CDR1 SEHNR and CDR2 FQNEAQ (reference sequence). V was trimmed by 1 base and J by 0 bases, leaving 2 bases between them. CDR3 sequence (DNA): TGTGCCAGCAGCTTAGTCAGCACAGATACGCAGTATTTT. Translating gives CASSLVSTDTQYF.